This T cell receptor beta chain was retrieved from a study of T cells after yellow fever vaccination. Study-level findings and limits: Reappearance after the booster was seen for most primary-vaccination clones, at 96% CD4 and less than 90% CD8.

Trimming stripped 1 base from V and 5 bases from J, with 8 bases between. In germline, CDR1 is LNHDA, CDR2 SQIVND (reference sequence). This CDR3 is built from 13 residues. A single record per CDR3 protein comes from TCRdb applying MiXCR to the 5' RACE reads. The data contain fewer than 350,000 distinct CDR3 sequences, around 3.6% of them singletons. This clonotype was picked up a small number of times. Its antigen is not known. The sequencing here drew on PBMCs, taken on the day of the yellow fever booster vaccination. The sequence came from a man between 18 and 29 years old who received the YFV17D yellow fever vaccine. The chain recombines TRBV19 with TRBJ1-1; the D gene is possibly TRBD1 (5 bases). CDR3 nucleotides: TGTGCCAGTAGTATAGTGGAGGGGACTGAAGCTTTCTTT. Protein: CASSIVEGTEAFF. The full variable domain, its missing parts supplied by reference TRBV19 and TRBJ1-1, is DGGITQSPKYLFRKEGQNVTLSCEQNLNHDAMYWYRQDPGQGLRLIYYSQIVNDFQKGDIAEGYSVSREKKESFPLTVTSAQKNPTAFYLCASSIVEGTEAFFGQGTRLTVV.